This T cell receptor (beta chain) comes out of a study of blood T cell repertoires in COVID-19. Overall study: Specimens from acute and convalescent COVID-19 originated in the United States, Italy and Spain. Sources were T cells, B-cell-depleted T cells, or PBMCs; the material itself was cDNA or gDNA.

Per the authors' pipeline: It was from reference gene primer amplification that nucleated cell counts were estimated. The table came from immunoSEQ multiplex PCR; TCRdb's copy has only in-frame clones and leaves some out. The V and J calls and the clone size are those of that table, but D and trimming were determined from the DNA. Of just under 65,000 clones in the sample, about 86% were seen once. What was sequenced was peripheral blood. The TCR originated in a human donor in a cohort sampled during active COVID-19.

The chain's CDR3 is CASSLSGMGSQETQYF. The CDR3 DNA follows: TGTGCCAGCAGCCTATCGGGAATGGGGAGTCAAGAGACCCAGTACTTC. This chain uses TRBV4-2 with TRBJ2-5; possibly TRBD2 for D (5 bases). Per the germline V gene, CDR1 is LGHNA and CDR2 is YNFKEQ. This CDR3 is 16 amino acids long. Trimming took 4 bases from V and 2 from J, leaving 17 bases between them.